The 13 T cell receptor beta chains reported below all come from one sample, sequenced in a study of cytomegalovirus exposure and HLA in healthy donors. Vbeta (60) and Jbeta (13) primers were used in the PCR. This table comes from immunoSEQ multiplex PCR, and its TCRdb copy is limited to in-frame clones, with some not included. Of tens of thousands of clones detected, roughly 86% appear once; the ten largest clones hold over 9%. The source material was PBMCs. Receptor source: a human donor in good health.

J is TRBJ2-7 and V is TRBV13; 10 nucleotides align to TRBD2. Germline CDR1 PRHDT, CDR2 FYEKMQ (reference sequence). V lost 6 bases to trimming and J lost 0 bases; unmatched junction nucleotides: 2. The CDR3 is 14 residues long. The CDR3 spells CASRLAGSSYEQYF. The CDR3 nucleotides are TGTGCCAGCAGACTAGCGGGGAGCTCCTACGAGCAGTACTTC. Supplemented by reference TRBV13 and TRBJ2-7, the full variable domain reads AAGVIQSPRHLIKEKRETATLKCYPIPRHDTVYWYQQGPGQDPQFLISFYEKMQSDKGSIPDRFSAQQFSDYHSELNMSSLELGDSALYFCASRLAGSSYEQYFGPGTRLTVT.

The genes are TRBV27 and TRBJ2-7; D is uncertain. The CDR3 is 14 residues long. The germline V gene encodes CDR1 MNHEY and CDR2 SMNVEV (reference sequence). V was pared by 4 bases and J by 1 base, with 11 bases between. The CDR3 bases are TGTGCCAGCAGTTGGGCAGCATCTTCCTACGAGCAGTACTTC. This sequence encodes CASSWAASSYEQYF.

The chain combines TRBV19 with TRBJ2-7, with unresolved D. CDR3 length equals 12 residues. Germline lookup yields CDR1 LNHDA and CDR2 SQIVND (reference sequence). V was cut by 5 bases and J by 4 bases, with 9 bases left in between. The CDR3 reads CASSGRNYEQYF. CDR3 bases: TGTGCCAGTAGTGGTAGAAATTACGAGCAGTACTTC.

This rearrangement joins TRBV18 to TRBJ2-1; 7 bases fit TRBD2. Germline V lookup: CDR1 KGHSH, CDR2 LQKENI. Trimming cost V 0 bases and J 5 bases; bases outside gene matches: 7. This CDR3 region has 16 residues. CDR3 nucleotides: TGTGCCAGCTCACCACCGAGGGAGGGCTTTGACAATGAGCAGTTCTTC. It yields the protein CASSPPREGFDNEQFF.

The chain's CDR3 is CASSLGGAQYF. The CDR3 nucleotides are TGTGCCAGCAGTCTCGGAGGCGCGCAGTACTTC. This chain links TRBV2 with TRBJ2-5; TRBD2 might be the D (5 bases). CDR1 is SNHLY, CDR2 FYNNEI, per germline. V lost 5 bases and J 11 bases, leaving 12 bases between the germline ends. CDR3 length: 11 residues. The full variable domain, its missing parts supplied by reference TRBV2 and TRBJ2-5, is EPEVTQTPSHQVTQMGQEVILRCVPISNHLYFYWYRQILGQKVEFLVSFYNNEISEKSEIFDDQFSVERPDGSNFTLKIRSTKLEDSAMYFCASSLGGAQYFGPGTRLLVL.

CDR3 DNA sequence: TGTGCCAGCAGTGAATGGAGTGAGCAGTTCTTC. It specifies CASSEWSEQFF. J is TRBJ2-1 and V is TRBV6-1; D unresolved. V lost 2 bases to trimming and J lost 9 bases, with 5 bases between them. Germline assignment: CDR1 MNHNS and CDR2 SASEGT. This CDR3 contains 11 residues.

The rearrangement joins TRBV7-6 to TRBJ1-2; 8 bases match TRBD1. The trim removed 2 bases at V and 4 bases at J, leaving 3 bases unmatched. The CDR3 covers 14 residues. CDR1 is SGHVS and CDR2 is FNYEAQ in the germline V gene. For the CDR3, the DNA is TGTGCCAGCAGCTTAACGGACAGGGCCTATGGCTACACCTTC. Protein: CASSLTDRAYGYTF.

This clone was counted between two and nine times. The chain links TRBV7-8 to TRBJ2-3; 10 bases match TRBD2. Germline trimming cut 3 bases from V and 1 base from J; bases unmatched to any gene: 7. CDR3 length: 17 amino acids. Germline V CDR1 and CDR2: SGHVS, FQNEAQ. The CDR3: CASSFLAGTSGTDTQYF. CDR3 nucleotide sequence: TGTGCCAGCAGCTTCTTAGCGGGGACTAGCGGCACAGATACGCAGTATTTT. The full variable domain, completed using reference TRBV7-8 and TRBJ2-3, is GAGVSQSPRYKVAKRGQDVALRCDPISGHVSLFWYQQALGQGPEFLTYFQNEAQLDKSGLPSDRFFAERPEGSVSTLKIQRTQQEDSAVYLCASSFLAGTSGTDTQYFGPGTRLTVL.

The chain couples TRBV25-1 to TRBJ2-2; 7 nucleotides align to TRBD1. The CDR3 is 15 residues long. V lost 4 bases and J lost 1; bases outside the gene matches: 3. Germline V CDR1 and CDR2: MGHDK, SYGVNS. CDR3 amino acids: CASSARQGNTGELFF. CDR3 nucleotides: TGTGCCAGCAGTGCCCGACAGGGGAACACCGGGGAGCTGTTTTTT.

In DNA form, the CDR3 reads TGTGCCAGCAGTCGAACCGGACAGGGGAACGTAGGGCAGTACTTC. Protein: CASSRTGQGNVGQYF. The genes are TRBV27 and TRBJ2-7, with 9 bases aligning to TRBD1. The ends lost 5 bases at V and 9 bases at J; junction bases unmatched: 14. Germline V gives CDR1 MNHEY, CDR2 SMNVEV (reference sequence). There are 15 residues in the CDR3.

This rearrangement joins TRBV5-1 to TRBJ2-3, with 8 positions matching TRBD2. Germline values: CDR1 SGHRS, CDR2 YFSETQ. V trimming: 0 bases; J trimming: 2 bases; junction bases outside the gene matches: 5. The CDR3 consists of 16 residues. The CDR3 here is CASSLGTSGLTDTQYF. The CDR3 region has the DNA TGCGCCAGCAGCTTGGGAACTAGCGGACTCACAGATACGCAGTATTTT.

The chain couples TRBV4-2 to TRBJ2-7; 12 bases map to TRBD2. Germline assignment: CDR1 LGHNA and CDR2 YNFKEQ. V trimming: 4 bases; J trimming: 4 bases; junction bases outside the gene matches: 5. This CDR3 spans 15 amino acids. The CDR3 sequence is CASSPSGGAGYEQYF. The DNA for the CDR3 is TGTGCCAGCAGCCCTAGCGGGGGGGCCGGGTACGAGCAGTACTTC.

This clone was seen once. The gene calls are TRBV7-7 and TRBJ2-7; 8 positions agree with TRBD1. The ends lost 4 bases at V and 6 bases at J; junction bases unmatched: 8. This CDR3 has 14 residues. The germline CDR1 and CDR2 sequences are SSHAT and FNYEAQ (reference sequence). The CDR3 reads CASSSDRVPGEQYF. The CDR3 coding sequence is TGTGCCAGCAGCTCGGACAGGGTGCCAGGCGAGCAGTACTTC.